These T cell receptor beta chains were read from a single sample in a study of CD8 T cells in Susac syndrome. TCRdb used MiXCR to reprocess the immunoSEQ multiplex PCR reads, holding one entry per CDR3 protein. The table records 78,000 or so distinct CDR3 sequences, less than 95% of them present only once. Sequencing input: CD8+ T cells from PBMCs. The receptors stem from a human donor with multiple sclerosis. Both conserved end residues are part of each CDR3. The D gene is left open where the match is weak. Expanded clones get a size class; other rows say once, few or many, or leave the size out.

D gene: .
J gene: TRBJ2-1
clone size: .
V gene: TRBV4-2
CDR3 protein: CASSQEEDSTYNEQFF
CDR3 DNA: TGTGCCAGCAGCCAAGAGGAGGACTCTACCTACAATGAGCAGTTCTTC

D gene: .
J gene: TRBJ2-6
clone size: .
V gene: TRBV6-5
CDR3 protein: CAVLYWSSGANVLTF
CDR3 DNA: TGTGCCGTACTATACTGGAGCTCTGGGGCCAACGTCCTGACTTTC

D gene: .
J gene: TRBJ1-5
clone size: .
V gene: TRBV6-1
CDR3 protein: CASSPKDTVNGQPQHF
CDR3 DNA: TGTGCCAGCAGTCCTAAAGACACGGTGAACGGGCAGCCCCAGCATTTT

D gene: .
J gene: TRBJ1-1
clone size: .
V gene: TRBV19
CDR3 protein: CASHKWNTEAFF
CDR3 DNA: TGTGCCAGTCATAAGTGGAACACTGAAGCTTTCTTT

D gene: .
J gene: TRBJ1-1
clone size: .
V gene: TRBV6-6
CDR3 protein: CASSWSGTEAFF
CDR3 DNA: TGTGCCAGCAGTTGGAGTGGAACTGAAGCTTTCTTT

D gene: .
J gene: TRBJ2-1
clone size: .
V gene: TRBV13
CDR3 protein: CASSQGLPYNEQFF
CDR3 DNA: TGTGCCAGCAGCCAAGGGCTACCGTACAATGAGCAGTTCTTC

D gene: .
J gene: TRBJ2-7
clone size: few
V gene: TRBV30
CDR3 protein: CAWSARGGSSSYEQYF
CDR3 DNA: TGTGCCTGGAGTGCTCGGGGCGGGTCCTCCTCCTACGAGCAGTACTTC

D gene: .
J gene: TRBJ1-1
clone size: .
V gene: TRBV29-1
CDR3 protein: CSVEGLNTEAFF
CDR3 DNA: TGCAGCGTGGAGGGTCTCAACACTGAAGCTTTCTTT

D gene: TRBD2
J gene: TRBJ2-7
clone size: .
V gene: TRBV5-1
CDR3 protein: CASSFSGPDGEQYF
CDR3 DNA: TGCGCCAGCAGCTTTAGCGGGCCTGATGGAGAGCAGTACTTC

D gene: .
J gene: TRBJ1-1
clone size: .
V gene: TRBV4-1
CDR3 protein: CASSQDPGGSGTEAFF
CDR3 DNA: TGCGCCAGCAGCCAAGATCCTGGGGGAAGTGGCACTGAAGCTTTCTTT

D gene: TRBD1
J gene: TRBJ1-1
clone size: .
V gene: TRBV20-1
CDR3 protein: CSAKRTGREDTEAFF
CDR3 DNA: TGCAGTGCTAAGAGGACAGGAAGGGAGGACACTGAAGCTTTCTTT

D gene: .
J gene: TRBJ2-3
clone size: .
V gene: TRBV29-1
CDR3 protein: CSVEGDSTDTQYF
CDR3 DNA: TGCAGCGTTGAAGGGGACTCGACAGATACGCAGTATTTT

D gene: TRBD1
J gene: TRBJ2-7
clone size: .
V gene: TRBV7-6
CDR3 protein: CASSARGLSYEQYF
CDR3 DNA: TGTGCCAGCAGCGCCAGGGGGCTCTCCTACGAGCAGTACTTC

D gene: TRBD1
J gene: TRBJ1-5
clone size: once
V gene: TRBV9
CDR3 protein: CASSLGQGRDSNQPQHF
CDR3 DNA: TGTGCCAGCAGCCTGGGACAGGGGCGGGATAGCAATCAGCCCCAGCATTTT

D gene: .
J gene: TRBJ2-7
clone size: .
V gene: TRBV27
CDR3 protein: CASSRGSSYEQYF
CDR3 DNA: TGTGCCAGCAGTAGGGGCAGTTCCTACGAGCAGTACTTC

D gene: TRBD1
J gene: TRBJ2-5
clone size: .
V gene: TRBV29-1
CDR3 protein: CSAGGQGGLETQYF
CDR3 DNA: TGCAGCGCTGGGGGACAGGGAGGGCTAGAGACCCAGTACTTC

D gene: .
J gene: TRBJ1-2
clone size: .
V gene: TRBV20-1
CDR3 protein: CSASSRDDPRGYTF
CDR3 DNA: TGCAGTGCTAGTTCCCGGGACGACCCCAGAGGCTACACCTTC

D gene: .
J gene: TRBJ2-7
clone size: .
V gene: TRBV18
CDR3 protein: CASSRLVDHLSYEQYF
CDR3 DNA: TGTGCCAGCTCGAGATTAGTGGATCACCTCTCCTACGAGCAGTACTTC

D gene: TRBD2
J gene: TRBJ2-1
clone size: once
V gene: TRBV29-1
CDR3 protein: CSVFGGDSYNEQFF
CDR3 DNA: TGCAGCGTTTTCGGGGGGGATTCCTACAATGAGCAGTTCTTC

D gene: .
J gene: TRBJ1-1
clone size: .
V gene: TRBV7-8
CDR3 protein: CASSLVTGNTEAFF
CDR3 DNA: TGTGCCAGCAGCTTAGTGACGGGGAACACTGAAGCTTTCTTT

D gene: .
J gene: TRBJ2-3
clone size: once
V gene: TRBV9
CDR3 protein: CASSYRDFTISTDTQYF
CDR3 DNA: TGTGCCAGCAGCTACAGGGATTTCACGATCAGCACAGATACGCAGTATTTT

D gene: .
J gene: TRBJ2-1
clone size: once
V gene: TRBV13
CDR3 protein: CASHISDRGANEQFF
CDR3 DNA: TGTGCCAGCCACATTAGCGATCGGGGGGCTAATGAGCAGTTCTTC

D gene: .
J gene: TRBJ2-5
clone size: .
V gene: TRBV30
CDR3 protein: CAWSDRSGGAIQETQYF
CDR3 DNA: TGTGCCTGGAGCGATAGATCTGGGGGGGCGATCCAAGAGACCCAGTACTTC

D gene: TRBD1
J gene: TRBJ2-2
clone size: .
V gene: TRBV7-9
CDR3 protein: CASSPARGRSTGELFF
CDR3 DNA: TGTGCCAGCAGCCCTGCCAGGGGGCGATCGACCGGGGAGCTGTTTTTT

D gene: .
J gene: TRBJ1-1
clone size: .
V gene: TRBV3-1
CDR3 protein: CATGHPNTEAFF
CDR3 DNA: TGTGCCACAGGACACCCGAACACTGAAGCTTTCTTT

D gene: .
J gene: TRBJ1-2
clone size: .
V gene: TRBV19
CDR3 protein: CASSISQGNRGGYTF
CDR3 DNA: TGTGCCAGTAGTATCAGTCAGGGGAACCGTGGAGGCTACACCTTC

D gene: .
J gene: TRBJ2-1
clone size: .
V gene: TRBV29-1
CDR3 protein: CSAGRASLNEQFF
CDR3 DNA: TGCAGCGCCGGGCGGGCCTCCCTAAATGAGCAGTTCTTC

D gene: .
J gene: TRBJ2-7
clone size: .
V gene: TRBV5-1
CDR3 protein: CASSLAQGLTYEQYF
CDR3 DNA: TGCGCCAGCAGCTTGGCTCAGGGGCTTACCTACGAGCAGTACTTC

D gene: .
J gene: TRBJ2-1
clone size: .
V gene: TRBV30
CDR3 protein: CAWSSQSNEQFF
CDR3 DNA: TGTGCCTGGAGTTCGCAGTCCAATGAGCAGTTCTTC

D gene: .
J gene: TRBJ2-5
clone size: .
V gene: TRBV5-6
CDR3 protein: CASSTSGFRGETQYF
CDR3 DNA: TGTGCCAGCAGCACCTCGGGATTTCGAGGGGAGACCCAGTACTTC

D gene: .
J gene: TRBJ2-7
clone size: .
V gene: TRBV29-1
CDR3 protein: CSVEDRANYEQYF
CDR3 DNA: TGCAGCGTTGAAGACAGGGCCAACTACGAGCAGTACTTC

D gene: .
J gene: TRBJ1-2
clone size: .
V gene: TRBV7-8
CDR3 protein: CASSLSSQADYGYTF
CDR3 DNA: TGTGCCAGCAGCTTAAGTTCCCAGGCGGACTATGGCTACACCTTC

D gene: .
J gene: TRBJ2-7
clone size: .
V gene: TRBV19
CDR3 protein: CASSSGWSEQYF
CDR3 DNA: TGTGCCAGTAGTTCCGGATGGAGCGAGCAGTACTTC

D gene: .
J gene: TRBJ2-1
clone size: .
V gene: TRBV12-3/TRBV12-4
CDR3 protein: CASSLVGSNEQFF
CDR3 DNA: TGTGCCAGCAGTTTAGTAGGCAGCAATGAGCAGTTCTTC

D gene: .
J gene: TRBJ2-1
clone size: .
V gene: TRBV5-1
CDR3 protein: CASSLQRKINNEQFF
CDR3 DNA: TGCGCCAGCAGCTTGCAGCGGAAGATAAACAATGAGCAGTTCTTC

D gene: .
J gene: TRBJ1-3
clone size: .
V gene: TRBV4-2
CDR3 protein: CASSQGGVTIYF
CDR3 DNA: TGTGCCAGCAGCCAAGGGGGGGTCACCATATATTTT

D gene: .
J gene: TRBJ2-7
clone size: .
V gene: TRBV7-2
CDR3 protein: CASSSRDLYEQYF
CDR3 DNA: TGTGCCAGCAGCTCGAGGGACCTCTACGAGCAGTACTTC

D gene: TRBD2
J gene: TRBJ2-5
clone size: .
V gene: TRBV15
CDR3 protein: CATSRDLAGGRETQYF
CDR3 DNA: TGTGCCACCAGCAGAGATCTAGCGGGGGGGCGGGAGACCCAGTACTTC

D gene: .
J gene: TRBJ2-7
clone size: .
V gene: TRBV6-1
CDR3 protein: CASSEREWGYEQYF
CDR3 DNA: TGTGCCAGCAGTGAACGGGAGTGGGGGTACGAGCAGTACTTC

D gene: TRBD1
J gene: TRBJ2-2
clone size: .
V gene: TRBV29-1
CDR3 protein: CSVGGQGRTGELFF
CDR3 DNA: TGCAGCGTTGGAGGACAGGGTAGGACCGGGGAGCTGTTTTTT

D gene: .
J gene: TRBJ2-6
clone size: .
V gene: TRBV30
CDR3 protein: CAWRGNVLTF
CDR3 DNA: TGTGCCTGGAGAGGTAACGTCCTGACTTTC

D gene: .
J gene: TRBJ2-2
clone size: .
V gene: TRBV29-1
CDR3 protein: CSVPSPGGLAGELFF
CDR3 DNA: TGCAGCGTCCCCTCCCCTGGGGGGCTGGCCGGGGAGCTGTTTTTT

D gene: .
J gene: TRBJ1-1
clone size: .
V gene: TRBV21-1
CDR3 protein: CASTLDRTLPEAFF
CDR3 DNA: TGTGCCAGCACTTTGGACAGAACCTTACCTGAAGCTTTCTTT

D gene: .
J gene: TRBJ2-7
clone size: .
V gene: TRBV27
CDR3 protein: CASSLGIPYEQYF
CDR3 DNA: TGTGCCAGCAGTTTAGGTATTCCCTACGAGCAGTACTTC